The 9 T cell receptor beta chains listed next were all sequenced from one sample in a study of blood T cell repertoires in COVID-19. Sequencing used immunoSEQ multiplex PCR; TCRdb keeps in-frame clones, though not all of them. The table includes fewer than 120,000 clones, roughly 76% detected once. The material sequenced was peripheral blood. These receptors came from an older woman with acute or convalescent COVID-19.

The chain employs TRBV25-1 and TRBJ2-7; TRBD1 matches at 9 bases. The CDR3 has 16 amino acids. Germline values: CDR1 MGHDK, CDR2 SYGVNS. V lost 2 bases and J lost 3; bases outside the gene matches: 8. The CDR3 DNA reads as TGTGCCAGCAGTGAACCCTTAGGGACAGGGAACTACGAGCAGTACTTC. Translating it yields CASSEPLGTGNYEQYF.

The chain employs TRBV19 and TRBJ1-1, with TRBD1 matching over 10 bases. This CDR3 contains 15 residues. V shed 5 bases and J 5 bases; nucleotides not matched to a gene: 8. Germline V gene data show CDR1 as LNHDA and CDR2 as SQIVND (reference sequence). CDR3 DNA sequence: TGTGCCAGTAGTGGAGGGACAGGGGTAAAAACTGAAGCTTTCTTT. Translated: CASSGGTGVKTEAFF. The full variable domain, with the rest looked up from reference TRBV19 and TRBJ1-1, is DGGITQSPKYLFRKEGQNVTLSCEQNLNHDAMYWYRQDPGQGLRLIYYSQIVNDFQKGDIAEGYSVSREKKESFPLTVTSAQKNPTAFYLCASSGGTGVKTEAFFGQGTRLTVV.

The chain carries TRBV5-6 and TRBJ2-1; the match to TRBD2 covers 9 bases. CDR1 SGHDT and CDR2 YYEEEE come from the germline V gene. Trimming removed 1 base from V and 6 bases from J; junction bases left unmatched: 2. The CDR3 contains 14 residues. CDR3 region: CASSLWTSVNEQFF. For the CDR3, the DNA is TGTGCCAGCAGCTTGTGGACTAGCGTCAATGAGCAGTTCTTC.

The gene calls are TRBV11-1 and TRBJ2-1; TRBD1 might be the D (6 bases). The CDR3 length is 13 residues. Germline V CDR1 and CDR2: SGHAT, FQDESV (reference sequence). V lost 1 base and J lost 6, with 7 bases in between. As DNA, the CDR3 is TGTGCCAGCAGCTTAGAAGGGGGCAATGAGCAGTTCTTC. Translation gives CASSLEGGNEQFF.

The chain recombines TRBV13 with TRBJ2-3; D possibly corresponds to TRBD2 (6 bases). This CDR3 comprises 13 residues. Trimming took off 8 bases at V and 2 bases at J, with 11 bases between the two ends. Germline-derived CDR1 and CDR2 are PRHDT and FYEKMQ (reference sequence). The CDR3 region has the DNA TGTGCCAGCGGGGGGTATAACACAGATACGCAGTATTTT. Its protein is CASGGYNTDTQYF.

The V call is TRBV6-5, the J call TRBJ1-2; 9 bases map to TRBD1. The CDR3 contains 14 residues. From germline, CDR1 is MNHEY and CDR2 SVGAGI. With V trimmed by 3 bases and J by 4 bases, 3 bases remained unmatched. In DNA form, the CDR3 reads TGTGCCAGCAGTTATACGACAGGGGGCTATGGCTACACCTTC. It specifies CASSYTTGGYGYTF.

This clone turned up a few times. The J gene is TRBJ1-1, the V gene TRBV18, with TRBD1 matching over 7 bases. Germline assignment: CDR1 KGHSH and CDR2 LQKENI. V shed 6 bases and J 1 base; nucleotides not matched to a gene: 11. The CDR3 totals 16 residues. CDR3 protein: CASSLGTAYGNTEAFF. The DNA for the CDR3 is TGTGCCAGCTCTTTGGGGACAGCCTATGGGAACACTGAAGCTTTCTTT.

This clone has just a few counts. The gene calls are TRBV10-2 and TRBJ1-2; no reliable D call. The CDR3 runs 14 residues. CDR1 is WSHSY and CDR2 is SAAADI in the germline V gene. V was trimmed by 6 bases and J by 7 bases, leaving 18 bases between them. The CDR3 protein is CASSDAVLPRGYTF. For the CDR3, the DNA is TGCGCCAGCAGCGATGCGGTCCTTCCGCGTGGCTACACCTTC.

The V and J genes are TRBV15 and TRBJ2-2; 9 bases match TRBD2. Germline loops: CDR1 LNHNV, CDR2 YYDKDF (reference sequence). This CDR3 contains 18 residues. J lost 4 bases, V lost 3 bases, and 12 bases had no gene match. CDR3 coding DNA: TGTGCCACCAGCAGCTATAGCGGGGGCGCCCGAGGCACCGGGGAGCTGTTTTTT. Translated: CATSSYSGGARGTGELFF. The full variable domain, completed using reference TRBV15 and TRBJ2-2, is DAMVIQNPRYQVTQFGKPVTLSCSQTLNHNVMYWYQQKSSQAPKLLFHYYDKDFNNEADTPDNFQSRRPNTSFCFLDIRSPGLGDTAMYLCATSSYSGGARGTGELFFGEGSRLTVL.